Listed here are 30 T cell receptor beta chains from one sample, sequenced in a study of shared clonotypes between healthy human individuals. TCRdb's copy holds only in-frame clones and misses some; the assay was immunoSEQ multiplex PCR. The table includes approximately 2.5 million clones, over 85% detected once. Specimen: naive CD4+ T cells sorted from blood. The subset denotes: CD45RA+ positively selected. The origin of the receptors is a man younger than 35 in good health.

The chain carries TRBV6-5 and TRBJ2-5; maybe TRBD2 (5 bases). The DNA end is a closer match to TRBJ2-7, so the J assignment may be wrong. The CDR3 spans 15 residues. Germline V gene lookup returns CDR1 MNHEY and CDR2 SVGAGI. In DNA form, the CDR3 reads TGTGCCAGCAGTTACCGGGCAGGAGGCGCCTACGAGCAGTACTTC. Protein sequence: CASSYRAGGAYEQYF.

The chain carries TRBV7-2 and TRBJ2-7; 10 nucleotides agree with TRBD1. Trimming at V came to 5 bases and at J to 0 bases, leaving 7 bases not matched to a gene. There are 16 residues in the CDR3. The V gene's germline CDR1 is SGHTA and CDR2 FQGNSA. DNA of the CDR3: TGTGCCAGCAGCCCCCAGGGGACAGGGGCCTCCTACGAGCAGTACTTC. Protein product: CASSPQGTGASYEQYF.

Of note for this clone: The same CDR3 is also encoded by other DNA sequences in this sample. The V call is TRBV29-1, the J call TRBJ1-2; D unresolved. Germline CDR1 is SQVTM and CDR2 is ANQGSEA. The V gene lost 4 bases and the J gene lost 2 bases, with 5 bases spanning the gap. The CDR3 runs 11 residues. The chain's CDR3 is CSVGANYGYTF. CDR3 DNA: TGCAGCGTTGGGGCAAACTATGGCTACACCTTC.

The rearrangement links TRBV5-1 to TRBJ1-2, with 7 nucleotides matching TRBD1. CDR1 and CDR2 (germline): SGHRS, YFSETQ. This CDR3 comprises 13 residues. The junction had 8 bases not matched to a gene; V was cut back by 4 bases and J by 8 bases. CDR3 coding DNA: TGCGCCAGCAGCGCGGGACAGCTCGAGGGCTACACCTTC. Amino acid sequence: CASSAGQLEGYTF.

This sequence joins TRBV6-6 and TRBJ2-7; TRBD2 agrees at 13 bases. Germline V gives CDR1 MNHNY, CDR2 SVGAGI (reference sequence). V gave up 4 bases and J gave up 5 bases; unmatched junction bases: 5. This CDR3 has 15 amino acids. In nucleotides, the CDR3 is TGTGCCAGCAGTTTATTAACTAGCGGGAGGGACGAGCAGTACTTC. Amino acids: CASSLLTSGRDEQYF.

The V call is TRBV30, the J call TRBJ2-2; weak D call: TRBD1 (6 bases). CDR1 GTSNPN and CDR2 SVGIG come from the germline V gene (reference sequence). The V and J ends lost 3 bases and 6 bases respectively, with 14 bases between them. The CDR3 runs to 14 residues. CDR3 coding DNA: TGTGCCTGGAGGCCCACAGGGACGGCCGGGGAGCTGTTTTTT. Protein sequence: CAWRPTGTAGELFF.

This sequence joins TRBV15 and TRBJ2-5, with 7 bases matching TRBD1. The trim removed 7 bases at V and 5 bases at J, leaving 10 bases unmatched. Germline lookup yields CDR1 LNHNV and CDR2 YYDKDF (reference sequence). This CDR3 is built from 14 residues. The CDR3: CATNDRETWETQYF. Here the CDR3 DNA reads TGTGCCACCAATGACAGGGAGACGTGGGAGACCCAGTACTTC.

This chain connects TRBV7-2 to TRBJ2-5; D unclear. The V and J ends lost 1 base and 4 bases respectively, with 13 bases between them. The CDR3 length is 15 residues. Germline V gene lookup returns CDR1 SGHTA and CDR2 FQGNSA. The CDR3 sequence: CASSLGDQAVETQYF. As DNA, the CDR3 is TGTGCCAGCAGCTTAGGTGACCAGGCGGTAGAGACCCAGTACTTC.

This chain links TRBV18 with TRBJ2-1; perhaps TRBD2 as D (5 bases). The V end lost 5 bases, the J end lost 0 bases, and 11 bases lay between the germline ends. CDR1 KGHSH and CDR2 LQKENI come from the germline V gene. CDR3 length equals 15 residues. CDR3 DNA sequence: TGTGCCAGCTCAAAACGAGAGGGCTCCTACAATGAGCAGTTCTTC. Its protein is CASSKREGSYNEQFF.

The chain carries TRBV7-8 and TRBJ2-7; D unresolved. The germline V gene has CDR1 SGHVS and CDR2 FQNEAQ. This CDR3 spans 13 amino acids. Deletions cut 3 bases from V and 0 bases from J, with 6 bases between. Here the CDR3 reads CASSFRVSYEQYF. CDR3 DNA sequence: TGTGCCAGCAGCTTTAGGGTCTCCTACGAGCAGTACTTC.

This clone was seen a single time. This chain uses TRBV18 with TRBJ1-1; D is unresolved. The CDR3 covers 15 residues. The V gene's germline CDR1 is KGHSH and CDR2 LQKENI. With 3 bases removed from V and 1 base from J, the gap between germline ends came to 12 bases. CDR3 coding DNA: TGTGCCAGCTCACCCCTTGTACTGGGGAACACTGAAGCTTTCTTT. The encoded protein is CASSPLVLGNTEAFF.

This clone turned up a few times. The genes are TRBV5-6 and TRBJ1-2; 8 bases map to TRBD1. The CDR3 is 13 residues long. The V gene end was trimmed by 4 bases and the J gene end by 7 bases; junction bases not matched to a gene: 6. Looked up from germline, CDR1 is SGHDT and CDR2 is YYEEEE. The CDR3 coding sequence is TGTGCCAGCAGCCCACAGGGGGTGAGTGGCTACACCTTC. Translating gives CASSPQGVSGYTF.

This chain links TRBV27 with TRBJ2-7, with 9 bases matching TRBD1. Unmatched junction bases numbered 8, after V lost 5 bases and J lost 9 bases. This CDR3 contains 13 residues. Germline loops: CDR1 MNHEY, CDR2 SMNVEV (reference sequence). The CDR3 DNA sequence: TGTGCCAGCAGTCCCCGGGACAGGGCGTCGCAGTACTTC. Translation gives CASSPRDRASQYF.

V and J are TRBV18 and TRBJ1-2, with 9 positions matching TRBD1. The germline CDR1 and CDR2 sequences are KGHSH and LQKENI. The CDR3 totals 17 residues. V gave up 1 base and J gave up 6 bases; unmatched junction bases: 12. Here the CDR3 reads CASSPLGQGRGVDGYTF. Written as DNA, the CDR3 is TGTGCCAGCTCACCACTGGGACAGGGAAGAGGGGTGGATGGCTACACCTTC.

This chain connects TRBV27 to TRBJ1-6, with D hard to call. The germline V and J ends were trimmed by 6 bases and 6 bases, with 15 bases remaining between them. From germline, CDR1 is MNHEY and CDR2 SMNVEV (reference sequence). The CDR3 consists of 15 residues. The CDR3 coding sequence is TGTGCCAGCAGCCGCCCCAGTGGCCTTAATTCACCCCTCCACTTT. Translation: CASSRPSGLNSPLHF.

The gene calls are TRBV5-4 and TRBJ2-5; 8 bases map to TRBD1. Germline V gives CDR1 SGHNT, CDR2 YYREEE (reference sequence). V lost 4 bases, J lost 5 bases, and 7 bases stayed unmatched. This CDR3 has 14 amino acids. For the CDR3, the DNA is TGTGCCAGCAGCGACCAGGGGGCAGAGGAGACCCAGTACTTC. Residues: CASSDQGAEETQYF.

Concerning this clone itself: The same CDR3 can be traced to other DNA sequences in this sample. The V call is TRBV18, the J call TRBJ1-5; D is unresolved. Deletions cut 3 bases from V and 1 base from J, with 10 bases between. CDR1 is KGHSH and CDR2 is LQKENI in the germline V gene. The CDR3 runs to 15 residues. CDR3 amino acids: CASSPGLGSNQPQHF. CDR3 nucleotides: TGTGCCAGCTCACCCGGCTTAGGGAGCAATCAGCCCCAGCATTTT.

The chain's CDR3 is CAATGDTGELFF. In nucleotides, the CDR3 is TGTGCCGCCACAGGGGACACCGGGGAGCTGTTTTTT. The rearrangement joins TRBV28 to TRBJ2-2; the match to TRBD1 covers 7 bases. The J segment lost 3 bases and the V segment lost 11 bases, leaving 3 bases of the junction unmatched. The CDR3 consists of 12 residues. Germline CDR1 is MDHEN and CDR2 is SYDVKM.

The V call is TRBV19, the J call TRBJ2-3; D tentatively reads TRBD1 or TRBD2 (5 bases each). Trimming removed 2 bases at V and 2 bases at J, with 14 bases between. The CDR3 runs 16 residues. The V gene's germline CDR1 is LNHDA and CDR2 SQIVND (reference sequence). As DNA, the CDR3 is TGTGCCAGTAGTATACCTCAGGGCGGGTCCACAGATACGCAGTATTTT. Translated, it gives CASSIPQGGSTDTQYF.

The CDR3 is CASSLGGGAGANVLTF. The CDR3 DNA sequence: TGCGCCAGCAGCCTGGGAGGGGGCGCTGGGGCCAACGTCCTGACTTTC. The rearrangement joins TRBV4-3 to TRBJ2-6; the D gene could be TRBD1 or TRBD2 (7 bases each). Trimming pared 4 bases from V and 2 bases from J, leaving 12 bases between. CDR3 size: 16 residues. Germline V lookup: CDR1 LGHNA, CDR2 YSLEER.

This clone came up once. The V and J genes are TRBV28 and TRBJ1-3; D might be TRBD1 (6 bases). The V end lost 11 bases, the J end lost 0 bases, and 17 bases lay between the germline ends. The CDR3 consists of 15 residues. CDR1 and CDR2 from the germline V gene are MDHEN and SYDVKM. CDR3 DNA sequence: TGTGCCTGCGCCCTCCGGGACAACTCTGGAAACACCATATATTTT. Protein product: CACALRDNSGNTIYF.

This clone has only a few counts. The rearrangement uses TRBV19 and TRBJ1-5; D is undetermined. Germline V gene data show CDR1 as LNHDA and CDR2 as SQIVND (reference sequence). The CDR3 is 15 amino acids. Trimming stripped 6 bases from V and 1 base from J, with 13 bases between. CDR3 in DNA: TGTGCCAGTAGCCTAGGCGGCAGGAGCAATCAGCCCCAGCATTTT. It specifies CASSLGGRSNQPQHF.

J is TRBJ2-2 and V is TRBV11-2; 7 positions agree with TRBD2. V dropped 1 base and J dropped 4; count of bases not matched to a gene: 6. The germline gives CDR1 SGHAT, CDR2 FQNNGV. This CDR3 is 16 amino acids long. The CDR3 loop reads CASSLVTGGSTGELFF. The CDR3 DNA reads TGTGCCAGCAGCTTAGTTACGGGAGGCAGCACCGGGGAGCTGTTTTTT.

The rearrangement uses TRBV11-2 and TRBJ2-7; D gene ambiguous. V was cut by 1 base and J by 0 bases, with 13 bases left in between. This CDR3 contains 16 residues. Germline V gene lookup returns CDR1 SGHAT and CDR2 FQNNGV. The DNA of the CDR3 is TGTGCCAGCAGCTTAGCTTTGGGGTCAAGCTCCTACGAGCAGTACTTC. It yields the protein CASSLALGSSSYEQYF.

The genes are TRBV19 and TRBJ2-6; no firm D call. The CDR3 loop spans 18 amino acids. The V and J ends lost 0 bases and 0 bases respectively, with 12 bases between them. Per the germline V gene, CDR1 is LNHDA and CDR2 is SQIVND (reference sequence). CDR3 protein: CASSIDPSQTSGANVLTF. For the CDR3, the DNA is TGTGCCAGTAGTATAGACCCCAGTCAGACCTCTGGGGCCAACGTCCTGACTTTC.

The CDR3 nucleotides read TGTGCCAGCAGCTCCCTGAGGGGGGGATCCTACAATGAGCAGTTCTTC. It specifies CASSSLRGGSYNEQFF. This chain joins TRBV7-2 and TRBJ2-1, with D possibly matching TRBD2 (7 bases). V was pared by 4 bases and J by 1 base, with 14 bases between. This CDR3 is 16 amino acids long. Germline assignment: CDR1 SGHTA and CDR2 FQGNSA. Together with reference TRBV7-2 and TRBJ2-1, the CDR3 gives the full variable domain: GAGVSQSPSNKVTEKGKDVELRCDPISGHTALYWYRQSLGQGLEFLIYFQGNSAPDKSGLPSDRFSAERTGGSVSTLTIQRTQQEDSAVYLCASSSLRGGSYNEQFFGPGTRLTVL.

Turning to this clone: Different DNA sequences within this sample yield the same CDR3. The chain carries TRBV7-9 and TRBJ2-7; no reliable D call. CDR3 length equals 12 residues. With 1 base removed from V and 5 bases from J, the gap between germline ends came to 6 bases. Germline V lookup: CDR1 SEHNR, CDR2 FQNEAQ (reference sequence). The CDR3 sequence: CASSLGLHEQYF. The CDR3 coding sequence is TGTGCCAGCAGCTTAGGTCTCCACGAGCAGTACTTC.

The chain has TRBV14 and TRBJ1-3; unclear D gene. The germline V gene encodes CDR1 SGHDN and CDR2 FVKESK. The ends were cut back, 1 base at V and 8 bases at J, with 3 bases in the middle. The CDR3 contains 11 residues. CDR3 protein: CASSQGDTIYF. In nucleotides, the CDR3 is TGTGCCAGCAGCCAAGGGGACACCATATATTTT.

This chain uses TRBV19 with TRBJ1-2; possibly TRBD1 for D (5 bases). V shed 6 bases and J shed 4 bases, with 18 bases lying between them. Germline assignment: CDR1 LNHDA and CDR2 SQIVND (reference sequence). The CDR3 is 15 residues long. CDR3: CASSYTGPSTYGYTF. The CDR3 DNA reads as TGTGCCAGTAGCTACACGGGACCTTCGACCTATGGCTACACCTTC.

This sequence joins TRBV4-1 and TRBJ2-1; D gene unclear. Germline V lookup: CDR1 MGHRA, CDR2 YSYEKL. Trimming pared 0 bases from V and 5 bases from J, leaving 29 bases between. This CDR3 has 21 residues. CDR3 amino acids: CASSQDRKGEAAGNTDNEQFF. Written as DNA, the CDR3 is TGCGCCAGCAGCCAAGATCGGAAGGGTGAGGCCGCCGGCAACACCGACAATGAGCAGTTCTTC.